These 2 T cell receptor beta chains came from one sample sequenced in a study of T cells after yellow fever vaccination. One entry per CDR3 protein results from TCRdb running MiXCR on the 5' RACE reads. Of approximately 600,000 distinct CDR3 sequences in the sample, roughly an eighth were seen once. The material sequenced was PBMCs, taken on the day of the yellow fever booster vaccination. The receptors here all came from a man aged 30 to 45 who received the YFV17D yellow fever vaccine.

Comment on this clonotype: It is likely a read error, because the conserved phenylalanine at the end of the CDR3 is missing. The chain employs TRBV7-8 and TRBJ2-3; a possible D gene is TRBD1 (6 bases). V was trimmed by 4 bases and J by 2 bases, leaving 22 bases between them. The germline V gene has CDR1 SGHVS and CDR2 FQNEAQ. The CDR3 length is 18 residues. The CDR3 nucleotides are TGTGCCAGCAGCTCCCCGCTGCTACAGGGATCCTTCACAGATACGCAGTATTTA. Its protein product is CASSSPLLQGSFTDTQYL.

This clonotype was seen more than once but under ten times. The gene calls are TRBV5-1 and TRBJ2-6, with D perhaps matching TRBD1 (6 bases). The CDR3 loop spans 15 amino acids. From germline, CDR1 is SGHRS and CDR2 YFSETQ. Trimming left V 7 bases short and J 0 bases short, with 11 bases between. The CDR3 region is CASGGQHSGANVLTF. The DNA of the CDR3 is TGCGCCAGCGGAGGACAGCACTCTGGGGCCAACGTCCTGACTTTC.